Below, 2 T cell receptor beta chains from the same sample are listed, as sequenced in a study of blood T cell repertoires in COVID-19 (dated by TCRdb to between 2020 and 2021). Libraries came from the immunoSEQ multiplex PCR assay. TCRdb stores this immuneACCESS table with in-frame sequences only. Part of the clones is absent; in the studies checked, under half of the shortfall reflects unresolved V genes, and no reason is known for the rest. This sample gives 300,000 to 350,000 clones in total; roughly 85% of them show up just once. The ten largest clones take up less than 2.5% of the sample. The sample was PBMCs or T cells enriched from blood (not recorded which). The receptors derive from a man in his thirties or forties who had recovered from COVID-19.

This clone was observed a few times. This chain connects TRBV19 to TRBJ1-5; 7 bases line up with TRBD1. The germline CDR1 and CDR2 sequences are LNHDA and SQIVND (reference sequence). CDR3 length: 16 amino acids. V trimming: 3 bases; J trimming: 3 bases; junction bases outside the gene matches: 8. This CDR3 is CASSIKGQLLNQPQHF. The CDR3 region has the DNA TGTGCCAGTAGTATTAAGGGACAGTTACTCAATCAGCCCCAGCATTTT.

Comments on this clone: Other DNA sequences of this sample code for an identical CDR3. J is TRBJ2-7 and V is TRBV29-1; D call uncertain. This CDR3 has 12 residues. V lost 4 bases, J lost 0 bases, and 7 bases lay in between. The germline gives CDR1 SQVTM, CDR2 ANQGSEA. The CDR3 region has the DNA TGCAGCGTTGGAGAGAGCTCCTACGAGCAGTACTTC. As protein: CSVGESSYEQYF.